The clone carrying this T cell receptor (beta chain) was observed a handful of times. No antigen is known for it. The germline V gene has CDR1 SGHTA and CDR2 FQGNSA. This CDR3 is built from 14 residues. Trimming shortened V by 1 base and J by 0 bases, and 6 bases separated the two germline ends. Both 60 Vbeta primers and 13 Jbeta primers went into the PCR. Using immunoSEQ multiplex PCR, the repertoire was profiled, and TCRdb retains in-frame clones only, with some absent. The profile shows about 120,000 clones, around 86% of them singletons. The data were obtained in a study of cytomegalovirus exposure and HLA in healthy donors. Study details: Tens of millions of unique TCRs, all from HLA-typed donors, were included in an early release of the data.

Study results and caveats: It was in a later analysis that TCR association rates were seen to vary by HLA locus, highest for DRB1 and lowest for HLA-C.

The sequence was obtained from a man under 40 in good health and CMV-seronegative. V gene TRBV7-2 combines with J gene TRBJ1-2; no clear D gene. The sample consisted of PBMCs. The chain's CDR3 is CASSLDRANYGYTF. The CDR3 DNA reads TGTGCCAGCAGCTTAGACAGAGCTAACTATGGCTACACCTTC.